This T cell receptor (beta chain) originates from a study of T cell clones after liver transplantation. General observations from the study: Graft donor-reactive T cells may have migrated into the graft rather than being deleted. Post-transplant, graft-donor-reactive CD4 TCRbeta sequences in blood dropped significantly in 5 of 8 subjects.

The method was immunoSEQ multiplex PCR; TCRdb's version includes in-frame clones alone and lacks a portion of them. The sample consists of 12,000 to 15,000 clones, 85% to 95% of them appearing once. Concerning this clone itself: Its antigen is unidentified.

This receptor was obtained from a human donor who received a liver transplant. Sequenced material: CD8+ T cells from blood, taken before liver transplant.

Written as DNA, the CDR3 is TGTGCCAGCAGCGGGCGATTGAACACTGAAGCTTTCTTT. It specifies CASSGRLNTEAFF. The chain is built from TRBV5-6 and TRBJ1-1; D ambiguous. Germline V gene sequence: CDR1 SGHDT, CDR2 YYEEEE. CDR3 size: 13 residues. V was shortened by 4 bases and J by 0 bases, with 7 bases between the two germline ends.